This T cell receptor (beta chain) was recorded in a study of cytomegalovirus exposure and HLA in healthy donors (dated by TCRdb to 2015 to 2018). Describing the broader study: An earlier analysis of fewer than 750 of the donors reported 276 Gb of sequence data and around 100 million unique TCR beta sequences obtained from roughly 180 million T cells. Roughly 290 gigabases of sequencing data and approximately 91 million unique TCR sequences made up an early release that covered 500 to 700 HLA-typed donors. Of the roughly 390 genotyped donors, roughly 76% were placed in the genetic ancestry cluster associated with self-reported Caucasian donors. The aim of the study was to test whether cataloging public T cell receptors could identify signatures of past pathogen exposure. The study profiled the T cell repertoires of around 700 subjects by immunosequencing and related them to cytomegalovirus serostatus. A separate validation cohort of roughly 120 different subjects was used in addition to the approximately 700-subject first cohort. The study combined high-throughput TCR immunosequencing, statistical association of individual TCRs with disease status, and machine learning to predict cytomegalovirus infection status. A later analysis re-examined previously published TCR beta repertoires from just over 650 donors and added high-resolution HLA genotyping to investigate patterns of TCR occurrence. Rather than drawing on any new phenotypic data, the later analysis identified candidate immune exposures from TCR beta sequences and the way those sequences occurred across donors. An earlier analysis of approximately 500 of the donors applied high-throughput TCR beta sequencing to assess whether each TCR beta V gene segment acted as functional or pseudogenic. Alongside the repertoire data, information on donor age, sex, ethnicity and CMV serostatus was compiled. A later genetic analysis used genome-wide SNP genotypes for 398 of the 666 donors, treating that subset as a discovery cohort. Every discovery cohort repertoire had been produced on one sequencing platform. HLA typing included class I and class II loci at four-digit resolution. Typing coverage varied by locus: roughly 629-640 donors for A, B, C, DRB1 and DQB1; about 520 for DQA1; approximately 570 for DPA1; roughly 450 for DPB1. Five DR-DQ haplotypes were handled as single units for association and clustering because linkage in the cohort was strong. On average, roughly 250,000 unique TCR beta nucleotide sequences were sequenced per donor among 398 genotyped donors of the cohort, with roughly 20% of those sequences being non-productive.

Overall results and qualifications from the work: A further reported finding was that TCR beta sequences accurately predicted the HLA-A and HLA-B alleles for most subjects in the first cohort. Because counts were too low, seventeen rarely observed V segments, including chromosome 9 orphons, were left out of the earlier analysis of about 500 of the donors. Across donors, most TCR sequences were observed very rarely, whereas some public TCRs were present in many individuals. The cohort was sequenced for TCR beta chains only, and without alpha or paired-chain data the features that could be detected were limited. Linkage disequilibrium might explain the correlated functional status among segregating V segments, but an unknown experimental factor could not be ruled out. A few of the identified cytomegalovirus-associated TCR beta chains were confirmed in vitro to be specific for cytomegalovirus antigens. Specific HLA alleles were associated with roughly 17,000 TCR beta sequences at a false discovery rate of 0.05 in a later analysis. A later genetic analysis reported fewer N-insertions in productive TCRs among donors in an Asian-associated ancestry cluster than the roughly 690-donor mean. The authors suggested that the approach could potentially be generalized to other disease states and immunological phenotypes. Because HLA typing was missing for some donors at each locus, association tests included only the typed subset. Assigning TCR associations to individual alleles was difficult when HLA alleles, especially DR and DQ, strongly co-occurred. Immune exposure information for the cohort was limited to CMV serostatus. According to a later analysis, most CMV-associated TCR beta chains appeared to be HLA-restricted, and the HLA associations seemed to be driven largely by CMV exposure. A later analysis found that HLA-associated TCR beta chains were more clonally expanded and had lower generation probabilities than equally common non-associated chains. A cluster of highly shared sequence variants was judged likely to be a technical artifact of the sequencing pipeline. The study gave a list of 150 to 200 TCR beta chains associated with cytomegalovirus. Broadly in line with IMGT annotations, most TCR beta V segments showed up in productive rearrangements about 90% or about 30% of the time in an earlier analysis of several hundred of the donors. Roughly uniform sequencing depth across donors was assumed in presence/absence analyses, although this assumption may not hold. In a later analysis, TCR association rates were found to vary across HLA loci, with the most associated TCRs seen for DRB1 alleles and the fewest for HLA-C alleles. Several of the top co-occurrence clusters appeared to be linked to parvovirus B19, influenza, CMV and Epstein-Barr virus, according to a later analysis. Cytomegalovirus status was reported to be diagnosed by the classifier with high specificity and sensitivity in both the original and validation cohorts. A later genetic analysis associated a missense DCLRE1C variant with V-gene and J-gene trimming of TCR beta chains, and an independent cohort replicated the association.

As regards this clone: The antigen it recognizes is unknown. Base qualities were left out, and no much larger clone turns up one base away.

The cohort consisted of 600 or so healthy bone marrow donors. At the time of sampling, all cohort members were nominally healthy, though unrecorded immune exposures were likely present. The donor was CMV seronegative and belonged to the group of 352 seronegative cohort members. A peripheral blood sample was collected from each donor, and TCR beta sequencing was performed on peripheral blood mononuclear cells. The Qiagen DNeasy Blood Extraction Kit was used to extract genomic DNA from the blood cell samples. Library preparation used the immunoSEQ multiplex PCR assay. For the multiplex PCR, a mixture combining 60 forward primers for TCR Vbeta segments and 13 reverse primers for TCR Jbeta segments was used. Amplification of the CDR3 region of rearranged TCR beta genes was performed with a multiplex PCR assay on genomic DNA. The amplified TCR beta libraries were sequenced on the Illumina HiSeq System as 87-base-pair reads. The study's own analysis went as follows. A later analysis tallied 80 million to 95 million unique TCR beta chains across the 650 to 750 repertoires, and about 10 million of those chains were shared by two or more donors. Raw reads were error-corrected and collapsed into unique sequences by a nearest-neighbor algorithm in which closely related sequences were merged to remove PCR and sequencing errors. To assign V, D and J gene segments, CDR3 sequences were aligned to IMGT reference sequences. For a sequence to be retained, a match of at least six nucleotides to both a V gene segment and a J gene segment was required. Rearrangements were called productive when the CDR3 lacked stop codons and stayed in frame with V and J; all others were non-productive. Following IMGT convention, CDR3 was defined as the stretch from the second conserved V-encoded cysteine to the conserved J-encoded phenylalanine. Sequences without an unambiguous match to a single V gene segment were excluded from the earlier analysis of about 630 of the donors. An earlier analysis of under 750 of the donors called V segments functional above 56.7% productive rearrangements and segregating when the between-donor standard deviation exceeded 5%. To diagnose cytomegalovirus status from the catalog of TCR beta chain sequences, a statistical classification framework was built. V and J gene assignment, in a later analysis, came from comparing TCR nucleotide sequences with IMGT/GENE-DB human TR gene sequences. A later analysis assigned CDR3 sequences and most-parsimonious VDJ recombination scenarios with the TCRdist pipeline. A later analysis defined each TCR beta chain by its CDR3 amino acid sequence plus V-gene family, and excluded reads lacking a unique V-gene family. To address suspected cross-contamination and a sequencing artifact, a later analysis removed approximately 600 highly shared, low-generation-probability nucleotide sequences. In a later analysis, a clonal expansion index for each public chain was calculated from normalized within-repertoire ranks of inferred template counts. In a later analysis, generation probabilities were computed using a VDJ recombination model fitted to out-of-frame rearrangements, and the results were checked against IGoR. A later analysis scored TCR-TCR, TCR-HLA and TCR-CMV co-occurrence with hypergeometric tests, applying a repertoire-size bias correction to TCR pairs. False discovery rates were estimated in a later analysis by permuting HLA or CMV assignments 20 times. A later analysis grouped co-occurring TCRs with DBSCAN, adding TCRdist sequence similarity when clustering within HLA-allele-positive subsets. Repertoires with fewer than 30,000 or more than 120,000 public chains were left out of co-occurrence clustering, as were about five repertoires with anomalous nucleotide sharing. This immuneACCESS table, as held by TCRdb, lists in-frame sequences with V and J called but not all clones. Of the missing ones, under half trace to an unresolved V gene in checked studies; the others have no known cause. V, J and clone size were drawn from that table, and D and trimming were deduced from the DNA. For this sample there are 200,000 to 250,000 clones; approximately 80% appear just once. The ten largest make up roughly 1.3% of the sample.

This receptor was obtained from a girl under 18 in good health and CMV-seronegative. The specimen sequenced was PBMCs.

The CDR3 protein sequence reads: CASSSDRRHGYTF. At the DNA level, the sequence is TGCGCCAGCAGCTCCGACAGGAGGCATGGCTACACCTTC. Recombination connected TRBV5-1 to TRBJ1-2, and perhaps TRBD1 as D gene, on 6 matching bases. CDR1 SGHRS and CDR2 YFSETQ were looked up in the germline V gene. The CDR3 holds 13 amino acids from the cysteine to the phenylalanine. Kept here is only the CDR3 DNA, which spans 39 bases and is read in frame from base 1. V loses 3 bases of germline sequence and J loses 6 bases, and the interval between the two ends is 12 bases.